The present TCR beta chain was sequenced within a study of regulatory T cells in long-lasting Graves disease. Arm-PCR of CDR3 regions and iRepertoire HTBI primers were the basis on which TCR beta libraries were built. In TCRdb, the multiplex PCR reads were re-called with MiXCR into one record per CDR3 protein. The sample holds hundreds of thousands of distinct CDR3 sequences, roughly 15% seen once. Sample time point: newly diagnosed GD, antithyroid drugs for less than 3 months. Researchers made the TCR library from RNA that was extracted from PBMCs. The data were also submitted as part of a second study, on T cells in Graves' hyperthyroidism and ophthalmopathy. That source notes: During a first-round RT-PCR of the TCR CDR3, the HTBI primer set was used.

The source material was peripheral blood mononuclear cells (PBMCs), sampled at new diagnosis, from a patient treated with antithyroid drugs. The sequence was collected from a woman in her twenties or thirties with Graves disease.

Here the CDR3 DNA reads TGTGCCAGCAGCTCACCTGGACCAGCCTATGGCTACACCTTC. The encoded protein is CASSSPGPAYGYTF. This rearrangement joins TRBV7-2 to TRBJ1-2; D gene unclear. Looked up from germline, CDR1 is SGHTA and CDR2 is FQGNSA. The V end lost 4 bases, the J end lost 4 bases, and 13 bases lay between the germline ends. The CDR3 has 14 residues.